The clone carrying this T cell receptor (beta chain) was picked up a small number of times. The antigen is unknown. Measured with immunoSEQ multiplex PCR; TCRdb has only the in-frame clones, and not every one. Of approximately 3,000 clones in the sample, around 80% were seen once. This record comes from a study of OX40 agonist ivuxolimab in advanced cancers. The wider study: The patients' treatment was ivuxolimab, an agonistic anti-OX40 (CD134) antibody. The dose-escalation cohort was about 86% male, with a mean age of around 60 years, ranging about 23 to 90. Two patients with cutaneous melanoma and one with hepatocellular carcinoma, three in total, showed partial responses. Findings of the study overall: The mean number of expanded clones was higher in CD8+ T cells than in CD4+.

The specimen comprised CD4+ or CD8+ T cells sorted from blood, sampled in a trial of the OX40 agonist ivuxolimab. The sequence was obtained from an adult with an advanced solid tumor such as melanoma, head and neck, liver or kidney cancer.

This CDR3 is CASSTQGNTGELFF. CDR3 DNA: TGCGCCAGCAGCACCCAGGGGAACACCGGGGAGCTGTTTTTT. This chain links TRBV5-1 with TRBJ2-2; tentatively, D is TRBD1 (5 bases). Per germline, CDR1 SGHRS and CDR2 YFSETQ. V shed 4 bases and J shed 1 base, with 8 bases lying between them. CDR3 size: 14 residues.